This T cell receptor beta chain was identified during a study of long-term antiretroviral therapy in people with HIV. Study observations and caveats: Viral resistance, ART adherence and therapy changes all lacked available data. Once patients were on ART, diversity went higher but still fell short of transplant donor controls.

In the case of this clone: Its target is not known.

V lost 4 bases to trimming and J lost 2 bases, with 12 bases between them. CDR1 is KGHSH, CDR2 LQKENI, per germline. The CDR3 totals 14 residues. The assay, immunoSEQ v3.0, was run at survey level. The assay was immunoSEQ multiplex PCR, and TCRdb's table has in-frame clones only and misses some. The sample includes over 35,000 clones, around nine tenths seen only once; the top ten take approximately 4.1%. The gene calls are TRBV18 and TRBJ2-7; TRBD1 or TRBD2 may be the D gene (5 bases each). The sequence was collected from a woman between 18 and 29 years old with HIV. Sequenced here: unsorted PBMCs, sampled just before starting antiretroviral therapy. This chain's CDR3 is CASSLRDGTYEQYF. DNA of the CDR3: TGTGCCAGCTCACTACGGGACGGCACCTACGAGCAGTACTTC.